Listed below are T cell receptor beta chains from one sample, sequenced in a study of T-cell memory formation after mild COVID-19. TCRdb recomputed calls from the 5' RACE reads with MiXCR, one row per CDR3 protein. The sample has 350,000 to 450,000 distinct CDR3 sequences; roughly 26% are singletons. Sequenced: PBMCs or a T cell subset sorted from them (not recorded which). All receptors come from an adult woman who had mild COVID-19 (a few samples of this study predate the infection). Cell type and time point are not known. CDR3s include the opening cysteine and the closing phenylalanine or tryptophan. The D gene is left open where the match is weak. Size tells how often a clone was seen (once, few, many) or the class of an expanded clone, and some rows leave it out.

>TRBV7-9|few|TRBJ1-1|TRBD1
TGTGCCACCACCGACAGGGTGCTTGAAGCTTTCTTT
CATTDRVLEAFF
>TRBV5-1|few|TRBJ1-5|-
TGCGCCAGCAGCTTAGGAGAGAATCAGCCCCAGCATTTT
CASSLGENQPQHF
>TRBV5-6|few|TRBJ1-5|-
TGTGCCAGCAGCTCGAAAATGAACCGGGCTCAGCCCCAGCATTTT
CASSSKMNRAQPQHF
>TRBV5-1|-|TRBJ2-3|TRBD2
TGCGCCAGCAGCTTGACCGGACTAGCGGGGGGGCATGTTACGCAGTATTTT
CASSLTGLAGGHVTQYF
>TRBV6-5|-|TRBJ1-2|-
TGTGCCAGCACCCGGGACGGAGGATTCTATGGCTACACCTTC
CASTRDGGFYGYTF
>TRBV11-3|-|TRBJ2-1|-
TGTGCCAGCAGCACCCGTGGGACGGACTACAATGAGCAGTTCTTC
CASSTRGTDYNEQFF
>TRBV20-1|many|TRBJ1-6|-
TGCAGTGCTAGAGATCCCAGGGCAGGGACACCCCTCCACTTT
CSARDPRAGTPLHF
>TRBV15|-|TRBJ2-4|TRBD2
TGTGCCACCAGGTCCGGGACTAGCGTTTTATCAGACAAAAACATTCAGTACTTC
CATRSGTSVLSDKNIQYF
>TRBV6-6|few|TRBJ1-5|-
TGTGCCAGCAGTTACTCCGGGCAGGAGGGACAGCCCCAGCATTTT
CASSYSGQEGQPQHF
>TRBV6-5|few|TRBJ2-7|-
TGTGCCAGCGATCTGCATGCCTACGAGCAGTACTTC
CASDLHAYEQYF
>TRBV5-1|-|TRBJ2-3|-
TGCGCCAGCAGCCTAGTGGTCCTCACAGATACGCAGTATTTT
CASSLVVLTDTQYF
>TRBV20-1|-|TRBJ2-7|TRBD2
TGCAGTGCCCCTAGCGGGACCTACGAGCAGTACTTC
CSAPSGTYEQYF
>TRBV5-1|few|TRBJ2-7|-
TGCGCCAGCAGCTCACCAGCGACCTACGAGCAGTACTTC
CASSSPATYEQYF
>TRBV12-3/TRBV12-4|few|TRBJ2-6|-
TGTGCCAGCAGTCCACAGGGTGCCAGCTCTGGGGCCAACGTCCTGACTTTC
CASSPQGASSGANVLTF
>TRBV12-3/TRBV12-4|few|TRBJ2-5|-
TGTGCCAGCAGGAGGACTACCCAAGAGACCCAGTACTTC
CASRRTTQETQYF
>TRBV10-3|-|TRBJ2-7|-
TGTGCCATCAGTGAGTCAACAGGTGCAACCTACGAGCAGTACTTC
CAISESTGATYEQYF
>TRBV30|-|TRBJ1-2|TRBD1
TGTGCCTGGAGTCGGGACAGACGAAGCTATGGCTACACCTTC
CAWSRDRRSYGYTF
>TRBV20-1|few|TRBJ2-4|-
TGCAGTGCCAGACGCGGCGACAGGGCCAAAAACATTCAGTACTTC
CSARRGDRAKNIQYF
>TRBV6-5|-|TRBJ1-4|TRBD1
TGTGCCAGCAGGCGACAGGGTTTGAGTGAAAAACTGTTTTTT
CASRRQGLSEKLFF
>TRBV20-1|-|TRBJ2-2|TRBD2
TGCAGTGCCCACAGCGGGGGGCCTGGCGGGGAGCTGTTTTTT
CSAHSGGPGGELFF
>TRBV7-9|-|TRBJ1-1|-
TGTGCCAGCAGGAAGGAGAACGACGAAGCTTTCTTT
CASRKENDEAFF
>TRBV7-8|few|TRBJ1-5|TRBD1
TGTGCCAGCAGCTCAAGCGGACAGGGGTCCCGGCAGCCCCAGCATTTT
CASSSSGQGSRQPQHF
>TRBV29-1|few|TRBJ1-1|-
TGCAGCGGCTCTTCGGGGATGCCCTTGTCCGGGGCTGAAGCTTTCTTT
CSGSSGMPLSGAEAFF
>TRBV24-1|-|TRBJ2-1|-
TGTGCCACCAGTGCTGGAGGGAACGTCTATGAGCAGTTCTTC
CATSAGGNVYEQFF
>TRBV10-3|-|TRBJ1-2|-
TGTGCCATCAGTGATGCTACAGGGTACTATGGCTACACCTTC
CAISDATGYYGYTF
>TRBV7-2|few|TRBJ2-7|TRBD2
TGTGCCAGCAGCTTGGGCGGGAGTTTCTACGAGCAGTACTTC
CASSLGGSFYEQYF
>TRBV5-1|few|TRBJ2-3|-
TGCGCCAGCAGCTTTGGCACAGGTGTCGCGGATACGCAGTATTTT
CASSFGTGVADTQYF
>TRBV19|-|TRBJ2-2|-
TGTGCCAGTAGTATGGGGGGGGCAGGGGGAACCGGGGAGCTGTTTTTT
CASSMGGAGGTGELFF
>TRBV6-5|many|TRBJ2-7|TRBD1
TGTGCCAGCAGTGAGGACAGGGGCCCCTACGAGCAGTACTTC
CASSEDRGPYEQYF
>TRBV3-1|-|TRBJ2-5|-
TGTGCCAGCAGTCCCGGAAGTGGGATGGGAGAGACCCAGTACTTC
CASSPGSGMGETQYF
>TRBV5-1|-|TRBJ1-2|TRBD1
TGCGCCAGCAGCTTGCGGGGACAGCGATCCACCTTGAGCGATGGCTACACCTTC
CASSLRGQRSTLSDGYTF
>TRBV6-1|-|TRBJ1-1|TRBD1
TGTGCCAGCCACCACAGGGGAGGGAGCACTGAAGCTTTCTTT
CASHHRGGSTEAFF
>TRBV5-1|few|TRBJ2-7|-
TGCGCCAGCAGCTTGGAGGGAGCCGAGCAGTACTTC
CASSLEGAEQYF
>TRBV5-5|-|TRBJ1-1|TRBD1
TGTGCCAGCAGCTTCGGCAGTGGGACAGTGAACACTGAAGCTTTCTTT
CASSFGSGTVNTEAFF
>TRBV21-1|few|TRBJ2-7|-
TGTGCCAGCAGCAAAGTGCGACCTGGGAGGGCGTGTGAGCAGTACTTC
CASSKVRPGRACEQYF
>TRBV18|-|TRBJ2-2|-
TGTGCCAGCTCACCACACCCGAACACCGGGGAGCTGTTTTTT
CASSPHPNTGELFF
>TRBV29-1|few|TRBJ1-3|-
TGCAGCGTGGCAAGGGGGTCGGGAAACACCATATATTTT
CSVARGSGNTIYF
>TRBV3-1|many|TRBJ1-3|-
TGTGCCAGCAGCCCCCCTTTGGGCACCATATATTTT
CASSPPLGTIYF
>TRBV27|few|TRBJ2-1|-
TGTGCCAGCAGTTTCCGCTCCTACAATGAGCAGTTCTTC
CASSFRSYNEQFF
>TRBV4-2|few|TRBJ2-1|TRBD2
TGTGCCAGCAGCCAGAAGCGGGAGCCGGACAATGAGCAGTTCTTC
CASSQKREPDNEQFF
>TRBV3-1|-|TRBJ1-1|-
TGTGCCAGCAGCCCCGGAATAAACACTGAAGCTTTCTTT
CASSPGINTEAFF